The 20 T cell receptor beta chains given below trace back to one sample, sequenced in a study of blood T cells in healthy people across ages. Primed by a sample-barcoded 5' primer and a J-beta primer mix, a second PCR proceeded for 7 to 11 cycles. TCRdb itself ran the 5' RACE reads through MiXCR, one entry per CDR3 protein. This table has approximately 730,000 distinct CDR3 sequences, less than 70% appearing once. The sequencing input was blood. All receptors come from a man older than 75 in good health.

The CDR3 sequence is CASSLAPGIYGYTF. CDR3 nucleotides: TGTGCCAGCAGTTTAGCCCCAGGAATCTATGGCTACACCTTC. The V and J genes are TRBV12-3 or TRBV12-4 and TRBJ1-2; D is unresolved. The CDR3 contains 14 residues. Trimming removed 0 bases at V and 4 bases at J, with 9 bases between.

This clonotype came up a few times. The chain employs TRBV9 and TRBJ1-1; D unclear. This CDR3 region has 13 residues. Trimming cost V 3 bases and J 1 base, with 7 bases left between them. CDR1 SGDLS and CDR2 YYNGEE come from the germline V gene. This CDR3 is CASSGARNTEAFF. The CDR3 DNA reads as TGTGCCAGCAGCGGGGCCCGGAACACTGAAGCTTTCTTT.

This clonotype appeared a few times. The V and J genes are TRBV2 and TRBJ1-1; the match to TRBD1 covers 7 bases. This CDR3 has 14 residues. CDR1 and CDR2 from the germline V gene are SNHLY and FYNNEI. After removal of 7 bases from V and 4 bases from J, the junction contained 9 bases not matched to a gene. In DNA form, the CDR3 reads TGTGCCAGCACGGGACTACAGGGGCGCACTGAAGCTTTCTTT. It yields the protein CASTGLQGRTEAFF.

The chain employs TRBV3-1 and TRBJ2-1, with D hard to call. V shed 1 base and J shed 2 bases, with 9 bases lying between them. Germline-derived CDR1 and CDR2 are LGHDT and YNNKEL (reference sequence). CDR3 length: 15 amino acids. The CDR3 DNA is TGTGCCAGCAGCCAAGGCGTAACCCCCTACAATGAGCAGTTCTTC. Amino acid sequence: CASSQGVTPYNEQFF.

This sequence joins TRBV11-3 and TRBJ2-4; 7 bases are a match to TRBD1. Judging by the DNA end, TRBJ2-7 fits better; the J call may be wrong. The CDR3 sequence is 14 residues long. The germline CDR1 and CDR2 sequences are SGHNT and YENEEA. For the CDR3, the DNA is TGTGCCAGCAGCTTAGAACAGGGGAGAAACGAGCAGTACTTC. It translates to CASSLEQGRNEQYF.

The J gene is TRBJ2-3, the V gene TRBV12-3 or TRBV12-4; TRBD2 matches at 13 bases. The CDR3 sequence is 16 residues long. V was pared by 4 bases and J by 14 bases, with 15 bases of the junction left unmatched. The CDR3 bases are TGTGCCAGCAGTTCCGCCACTAGCGGGAGGGCCGGATACGCGTATTTT. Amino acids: CASSSATSGRAGYAYF.

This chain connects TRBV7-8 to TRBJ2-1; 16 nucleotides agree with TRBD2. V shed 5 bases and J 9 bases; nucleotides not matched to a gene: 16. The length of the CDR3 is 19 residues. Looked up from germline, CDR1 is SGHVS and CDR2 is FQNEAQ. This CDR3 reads CASSVIGTSGRAGSVEQFF. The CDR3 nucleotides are TGTGCCAGCAGCGTAATCGGGACTAGCGGGAGGGCCGGGAGCGTTGAGCAGTTCTTC.

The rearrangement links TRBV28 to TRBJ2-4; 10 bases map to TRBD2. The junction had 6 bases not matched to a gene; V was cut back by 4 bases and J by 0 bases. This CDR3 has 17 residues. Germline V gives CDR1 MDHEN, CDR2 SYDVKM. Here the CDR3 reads CASSSQAGGVAKNIQYF. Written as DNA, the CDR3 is TGTGCCAGCAGTTCGCAAGCGGGGGGGGTAGCCAAAAACATTCAGTACTTC.

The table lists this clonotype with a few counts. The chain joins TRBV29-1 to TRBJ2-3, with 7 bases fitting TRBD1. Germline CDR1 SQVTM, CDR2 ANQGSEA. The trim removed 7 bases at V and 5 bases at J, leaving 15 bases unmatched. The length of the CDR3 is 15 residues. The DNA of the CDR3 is TGCAGCGCTGATCGCCTCAGGGGGAGTCAAGATACGCAGTATTTT. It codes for CSADRLRGSQDTQYF.

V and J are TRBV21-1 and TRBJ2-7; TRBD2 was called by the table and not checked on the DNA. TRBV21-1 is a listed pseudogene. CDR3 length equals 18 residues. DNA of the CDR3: TGTGCCAGCAGCAAACCCCCGGGACTAGCGGGAAGTCCCTACGAGCAGTACTTC. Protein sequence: CASSKPPGLAGSPYEQYF.

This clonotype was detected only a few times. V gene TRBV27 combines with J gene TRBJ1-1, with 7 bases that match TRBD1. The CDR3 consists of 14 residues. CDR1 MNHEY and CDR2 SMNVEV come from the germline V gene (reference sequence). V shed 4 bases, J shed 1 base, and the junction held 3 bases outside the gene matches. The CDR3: CASSYRGSNTEAFF. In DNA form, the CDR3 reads TGTGCCAGCAGTTACAGGGGTTCGAACACTGAAGCTTTCTTT.

The CDR3 spells CASSPDSGKEAKNIQYF. The DNA for the CDR3 is TGCGCCAGCAGCCCGGATAGCGGGAAAGAGGCCAAAAACATTCAGTACTTC. The chain has TRBV5-1 and TRBJ2-4; TRBD2 matches 8 bases. CDR3 length: 17 residues. Germline V gene sequence: CDR1 SGHRS, CDR2 YFSETQ. The J segment lost 1 base and the V segment lost 4 bases, leaving 10 bases of the junction unmatched.

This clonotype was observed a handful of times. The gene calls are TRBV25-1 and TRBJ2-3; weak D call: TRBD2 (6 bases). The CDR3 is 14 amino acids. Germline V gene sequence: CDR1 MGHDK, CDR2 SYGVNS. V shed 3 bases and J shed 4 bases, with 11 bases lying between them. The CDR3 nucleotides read TGTGCCAGCAGTGACCCCACGGGGGCAGATACGCAGTATTTT. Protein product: CASSDPTGADTQYF.

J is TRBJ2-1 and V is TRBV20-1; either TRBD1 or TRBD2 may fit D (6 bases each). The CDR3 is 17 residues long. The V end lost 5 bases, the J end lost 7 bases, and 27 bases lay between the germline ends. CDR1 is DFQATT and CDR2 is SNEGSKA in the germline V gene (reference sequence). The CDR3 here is CSAFLWGRGTLDNEQFF. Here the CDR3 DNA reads TGCAGTGCTTTCCTATGGGGGCGCGGGACCCTAGATAATGAGCAGTTCTTC.

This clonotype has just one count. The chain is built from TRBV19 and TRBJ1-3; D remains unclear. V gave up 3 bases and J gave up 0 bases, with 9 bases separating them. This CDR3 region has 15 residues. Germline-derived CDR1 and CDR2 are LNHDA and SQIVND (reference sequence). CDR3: CASSISAGSGNTIYF. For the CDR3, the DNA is TGTGCCAGTAGTATTAGTGCCGGCTCTGGAAACACCATATATTTT.

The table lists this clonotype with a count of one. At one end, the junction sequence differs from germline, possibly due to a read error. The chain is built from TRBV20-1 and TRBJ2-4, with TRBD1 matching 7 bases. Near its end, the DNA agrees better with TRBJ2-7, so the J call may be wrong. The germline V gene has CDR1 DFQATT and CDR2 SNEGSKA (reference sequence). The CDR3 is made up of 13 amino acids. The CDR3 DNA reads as TGCGGTGCAACGGGACAGCCGTCCTACGAGCAGTACTTC. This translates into CGATGQPSYEQYF.

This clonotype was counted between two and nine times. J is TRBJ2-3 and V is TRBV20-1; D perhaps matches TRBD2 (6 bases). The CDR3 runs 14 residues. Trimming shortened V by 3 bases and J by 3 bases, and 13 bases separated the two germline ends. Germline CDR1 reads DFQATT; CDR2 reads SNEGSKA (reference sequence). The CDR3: CSASQSSATDTQYF. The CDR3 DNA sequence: TGCAGTGCTAGTCAGTCTAGCGCTACAGATACGCAGTATTTT.

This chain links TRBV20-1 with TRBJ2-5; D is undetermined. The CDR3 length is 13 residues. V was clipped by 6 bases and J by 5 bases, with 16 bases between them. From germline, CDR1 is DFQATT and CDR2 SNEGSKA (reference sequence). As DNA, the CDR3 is TGCAGTGCCCCGGCCCAACCCAGGGAGACCCAGTACTTC. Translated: CSAPAQPRETQYF.

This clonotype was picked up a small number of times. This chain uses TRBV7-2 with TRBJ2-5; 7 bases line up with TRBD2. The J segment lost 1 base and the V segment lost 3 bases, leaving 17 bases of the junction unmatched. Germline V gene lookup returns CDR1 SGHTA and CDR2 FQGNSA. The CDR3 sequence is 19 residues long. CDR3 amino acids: CASSLLGVFGGSTQETQYF. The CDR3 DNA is TGTGCCAGCAGCTTGCTCGGAGTATTCGGCGGGAGCACCCAAGAGACCCAGTACTTC.

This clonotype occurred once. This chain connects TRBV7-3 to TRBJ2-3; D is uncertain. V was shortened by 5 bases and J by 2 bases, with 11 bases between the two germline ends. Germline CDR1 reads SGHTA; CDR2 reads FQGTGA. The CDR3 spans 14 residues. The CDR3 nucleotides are TGTGCCAGCAGCCGATTGGGGATCACAGATACGCAGTATTTT. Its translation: CASSRLGITDTQYF.